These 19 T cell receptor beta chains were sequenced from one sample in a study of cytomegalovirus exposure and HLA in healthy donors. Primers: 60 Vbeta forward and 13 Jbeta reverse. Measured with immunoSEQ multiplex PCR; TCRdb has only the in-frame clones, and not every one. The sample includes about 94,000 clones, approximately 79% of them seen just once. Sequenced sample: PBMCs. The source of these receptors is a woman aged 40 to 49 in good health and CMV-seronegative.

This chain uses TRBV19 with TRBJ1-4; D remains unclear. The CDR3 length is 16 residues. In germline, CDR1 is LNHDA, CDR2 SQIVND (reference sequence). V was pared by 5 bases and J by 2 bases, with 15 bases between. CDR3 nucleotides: TGTGCCAGTAGTGTACCCGACGCGGCTACTAATGAAAAACTGTTTTTT. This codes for CASSVPDAATNEKLFF. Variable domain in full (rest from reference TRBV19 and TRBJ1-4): DGGITQSPKYLFRKEGQNVTLSCEQNLNHDAMYWYRQDPGQGLRLIYYSQIVNDFQKGDIAEGYSVSREKKESFPLTVTSAQKNPTAFYLCASSVPDAATNEKLFFGSGTQLSVL.

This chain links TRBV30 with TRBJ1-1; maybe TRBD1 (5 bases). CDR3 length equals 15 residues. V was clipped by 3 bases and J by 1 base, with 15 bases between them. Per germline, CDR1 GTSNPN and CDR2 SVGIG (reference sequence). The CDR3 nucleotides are TGTGCCTGGAGCCCCTTGGGGGGGACGAACACTGAAGCTTTCTTT. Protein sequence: CAWSPLGGTNTEAFF.

The CDR3, as DNA: TGTGCCAGCAGTGACAGGGGGAACCCCTCCTACGAGCAGTACTTC. Protein sequence: CASSDRGNPSYEQYF. This chain connects TRBV6-1 to TRBJ2-7; 7 nucleotides match TRBD1. Germline CDR1 reads MNHNS; CDR2 reads SASEGT. V was clipped by 3 bases and J by 0 bases; unmatched bases: 5. The CDR3 is 15 residues long.

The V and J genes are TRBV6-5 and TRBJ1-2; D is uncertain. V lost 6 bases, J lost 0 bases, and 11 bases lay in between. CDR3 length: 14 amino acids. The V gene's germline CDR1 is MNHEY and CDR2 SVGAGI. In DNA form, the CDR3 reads TGTGCCAGCAGCCGAGGGCCGACTAACTATGGCTACACCTTC. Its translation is CASSRGPTNYGYTF.

CDR3 nucleotides: TGTGCCAGCAGCTTAAGGGGCACCGGGGAGCTGTTTTTT. Amino acid sequence: CASSLRGTGELFF. The chain uses TRBV11-2 and TRBJ2-2, with D possibly matching TRBD1 (5 bases). The CDR3 totals 13 residues. V shed 2 bases and J shed 4 bases, with 5 bases lying between them. Germline V gene data show CDR1 as SGHAT and CDR2 as FQNNGV.

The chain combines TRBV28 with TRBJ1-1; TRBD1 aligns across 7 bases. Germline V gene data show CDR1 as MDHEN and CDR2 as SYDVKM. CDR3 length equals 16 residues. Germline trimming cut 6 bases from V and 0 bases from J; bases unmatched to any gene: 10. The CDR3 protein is CASSLGPGGMNTEAFF. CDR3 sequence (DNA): TGTGCCAGCAGCCTCGGACCAGGGGGAATGAACACTGAAGCTTTCTTT.

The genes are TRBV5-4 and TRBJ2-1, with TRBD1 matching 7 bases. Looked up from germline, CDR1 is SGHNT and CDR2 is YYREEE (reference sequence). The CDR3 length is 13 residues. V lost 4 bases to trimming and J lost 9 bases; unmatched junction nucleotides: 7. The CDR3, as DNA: TGTGCCAGCAGCCGCTGGACAGGCGGTGAGCAGTTCTTC. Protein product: CASSRWTGGEQFF.

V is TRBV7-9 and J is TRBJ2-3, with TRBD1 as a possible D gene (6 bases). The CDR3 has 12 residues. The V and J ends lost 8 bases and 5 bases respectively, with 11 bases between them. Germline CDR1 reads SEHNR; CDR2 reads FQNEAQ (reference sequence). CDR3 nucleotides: TGTGCCAGCGACGTAGGGGGAGATACGCAGTATTTT. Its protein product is CASDVGGDTQYF.

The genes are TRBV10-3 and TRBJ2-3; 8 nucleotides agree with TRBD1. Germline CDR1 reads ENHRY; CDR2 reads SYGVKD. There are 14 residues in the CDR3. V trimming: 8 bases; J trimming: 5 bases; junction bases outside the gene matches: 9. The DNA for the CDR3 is TGTGCCATCTCTCCGGGACAGGATGGAGATACGCAGTATTTT. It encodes CAISPGQDGDTQYF.

CDR3 loop: CASSSGDQETQYF. The CDR3 DNA follows: TGCGCCAGCAGCTCAGGGGACCAAGAGACCCAGTACTTC. The chain has TRBV5-1 and TRBJ2-5; perhaps TRBD1 as D (6 bases). CDR1 is SGHRS, CDR2 YFSETQ, per germline. The CDR3 runs 13 residues. Trimming shortened V by 3 bases and J by 0 bases, and 6 bases separated the two germline ends.

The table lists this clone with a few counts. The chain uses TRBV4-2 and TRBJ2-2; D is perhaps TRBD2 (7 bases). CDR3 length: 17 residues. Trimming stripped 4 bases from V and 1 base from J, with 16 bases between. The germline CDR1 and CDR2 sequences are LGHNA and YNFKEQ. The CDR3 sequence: CASSLRGAGENTGELFF. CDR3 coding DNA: TGTGCCAGCAGCCTTCGGGGGGCGGGGGAGAACACCGGGGAGCTGTTTTTT.

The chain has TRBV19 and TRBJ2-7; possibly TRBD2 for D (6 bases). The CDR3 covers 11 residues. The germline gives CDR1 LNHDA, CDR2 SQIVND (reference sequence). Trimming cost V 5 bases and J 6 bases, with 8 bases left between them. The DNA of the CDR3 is TGTGCCAGTAGTGTGGGACTCGAGCAGTACTTC. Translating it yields CASSVGLEQYF.

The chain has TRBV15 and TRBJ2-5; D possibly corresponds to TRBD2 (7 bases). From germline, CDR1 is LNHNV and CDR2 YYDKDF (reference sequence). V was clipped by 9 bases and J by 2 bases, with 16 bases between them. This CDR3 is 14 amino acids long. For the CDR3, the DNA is TGTGCCACTAAGGGGGGGGGCAATCAAGAGACCCAGTACTTC. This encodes CATKGGGNQETQYF.

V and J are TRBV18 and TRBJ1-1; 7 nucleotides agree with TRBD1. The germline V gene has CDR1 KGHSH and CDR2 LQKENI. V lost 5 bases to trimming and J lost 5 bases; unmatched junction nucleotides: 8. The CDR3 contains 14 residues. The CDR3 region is CASSSTGAGTEAFF. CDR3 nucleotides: TGTGCCAGCTCATCCACAGGGGCTGGTACTGAAGCTTTCTTT.

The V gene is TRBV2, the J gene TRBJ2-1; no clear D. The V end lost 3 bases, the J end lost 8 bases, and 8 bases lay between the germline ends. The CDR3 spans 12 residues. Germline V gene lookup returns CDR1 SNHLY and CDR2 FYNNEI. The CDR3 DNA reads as TGTGCCAGCAGTGAGTGGGCTCATGAGCAGTTCTTC. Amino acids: CASSEWAHEQFF.

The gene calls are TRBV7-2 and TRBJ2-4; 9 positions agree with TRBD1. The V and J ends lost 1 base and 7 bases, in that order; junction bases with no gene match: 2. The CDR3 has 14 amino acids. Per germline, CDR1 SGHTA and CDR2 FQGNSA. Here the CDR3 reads CASSLGDRANIQYF. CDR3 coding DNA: TGTGCCAGCAGCTTAGGGGACAGGGCGAACATTCAGTACTTC. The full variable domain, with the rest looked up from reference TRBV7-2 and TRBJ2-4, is GAGVSQSPSNKVTEKGKDVELRCDPISGHTALYWYRQSLGQGLEFLIYFQGNSAPDKSGLPSDRFSAERTGGSVSTLTIQRTQQEDSAVYLCASSLGDRANIQYFGAGTRLSVL.

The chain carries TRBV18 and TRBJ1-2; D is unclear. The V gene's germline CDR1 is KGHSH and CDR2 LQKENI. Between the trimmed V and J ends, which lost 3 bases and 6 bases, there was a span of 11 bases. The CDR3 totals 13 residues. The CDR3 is CASSPRVGNGYTF. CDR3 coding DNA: TGTGCCAGCTCACCGCGGGTAGGCAATGGCTACACCTTC.

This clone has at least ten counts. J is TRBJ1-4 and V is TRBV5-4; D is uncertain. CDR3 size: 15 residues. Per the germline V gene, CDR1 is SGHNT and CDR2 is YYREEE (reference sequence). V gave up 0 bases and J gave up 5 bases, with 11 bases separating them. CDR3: CASSLAGERNEKLFF. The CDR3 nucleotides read TGTGCCAGCAGCTTGGCCGGAGAGAGGAATGAAAAACTGTTTTTT.

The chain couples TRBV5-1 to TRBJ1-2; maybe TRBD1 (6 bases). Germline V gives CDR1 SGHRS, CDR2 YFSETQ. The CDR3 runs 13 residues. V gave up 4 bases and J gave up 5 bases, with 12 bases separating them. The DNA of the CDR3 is TGCGCCAGCAGCGAGGGACAAGAATATGGCTACACCTTC. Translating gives CASSEGQEYGYTF. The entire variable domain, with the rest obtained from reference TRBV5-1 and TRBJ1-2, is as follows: KAGVTQTPRYLIKTRGQQVTLSCSPISGHRSVSWYQQTPGQGLQFLFEYFSETQRNKGNFPGRFSGRQFSNSRSEMNVSTLELGDSALYLCASSEGQEYGYTFGSGTRLTVV.